The 20 T cell receptor beta chains reported below all come from one sample, sequenced in a study of cytomegalovirus exposure and HLA in healthy donors. PCR was performed using 60 Vbeta and 13 Jbeta primers. Sequenced by immunoSEQ multiplex PCR; TCRdb stores in-frame clones only, minus some. The sample holds 60,000 to 75,000 clones, approximately 81% seen once. Material for sequencing was PBMCs. The receptors shown here come from a woman aged 25 to 45 in good health and CMV-seropositive.

DNA of the CDR3: TGTGCCAGCAGCGAGGGACAGGCGCGCACAGATACGCAGTATTTT. Encoded protein: CASSEGQARTDTQYF. This chain connects TRBV6-5 to TRBJ2-3, with 8 bases lining up with TRBD1. Unmatched junction bases numbered 6, after V lost 6 bases and J lost 1 base. The germline CDR1 and CDR2 sequences are MNHEY and SVGAGI. CDR3 length equals 15 residues.

The rearrangement links TRBV6-5 to TRBJ1-2, with D perhaps matching TRBD1 (5 bases). Deletions cut 1 base from V and 5 bases from J, with 14 bases between. Germline V gene data show CDR1 as MNHEY and CDR2 as SVGAGI. This CDR3 has 15 amino acids. The CDR3 region has the DNA TGTGCCAGCAGTTACTGGGGCAGGGTTGATTATGGCTACACCTTC. This gives the protein CASSYWGRVDYGYTF.

The chain joins TRBV28 to TRBJ1-2; 7 nucleotides match TRBD1. The V gene's germline CDR1 is MDHEN and CDR2 SYDVKM. CDR3 size: 15 residues. With V trimmed by 6 bases and J by 7 bases, 14 bases remained unmatched. The chain's CDR3 is CASSNTGQARSGYTF. As DNA, the CDR3 is TGTGCCAGCAGCAACACTGGACAGGCCCGGAGTGGCTACACCTTC.

The chain is built from TRBV6-5 and TRBJ2-1; tentative D call: TRBD1 (5 bases). Trimming removed 0 bases at V and 2 bases at J, with 11 bases between. The CDR3 has 16 residues. The germline V gene has CDR1 MNHEY and CDR2 SVGAGI. CDR3 DNA sequence: TGTGCCAGCAGTTACTCGGGGCCAGGTGCCTACAATGAGCAGTTCTTC. It is translated as CASSYSGPGAYNEQFF.

In DNA form, the CDR3 reads TGTGCCAGCAGCTTGGAGAGGACAGGGTACGGAAACATTCAGTACTTC. Its translation is CASSLERTGYGNIQYF. This chain joins TRBV5-4 and TRBJ2-4, with 8 positions matching TRBD1. There are 16 residues in the CDR3. Germline trimming cut 0 bases from V and 6 bases from J; bases unmatched to any gene: 8. CDR1 is SGHNT and CDR2 is YYREEE in the germline V gene (reference sequence).

The rearrangement joins TRBV4-1 to TRBJ1-2; TRBD1 matches 8 bases. After removal of 1 base from V and 8 bases from J, the junction contained 9 bases not matched to a gene. The germline V gene has CDR1 MGHRA and CDR2 YSYEKL. The CDR3 runs to 15 residues. The CDR3 DNA is TGCGCCAGCAGCCAAGGCTATCAGGGGGCGCTAGGCTACACCTTC. Translated: CASSQGYQGALGYTF.

The chain recombines TRBV6-5 with TRBJ2-1; no clear D. CDR1 and CDR2 (germline): MNHEY, SVGAGI. The V end lost 5 bases, the J end lost 4 bases, and 9 bases lay between the germline ends. This CDR3 comprises 13 residues. The CDR3 DNA follows: TGTGCCAGCAGTAAGAAACAGTACAATGAGCAGTTCTTC. Translating it yields CASSKKQYNEQFF.

J is TRBJ1-5 and V is TRBV2, with unresolved D. Germline CDR1 reads SNHLY; CDR2 reads FYNNEI. Trimming cost V 8 bases and J 6 bases, with 8 bases left between them. The CDR3 has 11 amino acids. CDR3 in DNA: TGTGCCAGCGGGGAGGGTCAGCCCCAGCATTTT. It is translated as CASGEGQPQHF. The variable domain in full, completed from reference TRBV2 and TRBJ1-5, reads EPEVTQTPSHQVTQMGQEVILRCVPISNHLYFYWYRQILGQKVEFLVSFYNNEISEKSEIFDDQFSVERPDGSNFTLKIRSTKLEDSAMYFCASGEGQPQHFGDGTRLSIL.

In DNA, the CDR3 is TGTGCCAGCAGTGATGAGGCGGTAAATCAGCCCCAGCATTTT. It specifies CASSDEAVNQPQHF. The V gene is TRBV2, the J gene TRBJ1-5; unclear D gene. Germline CDR1 SNHLY, CDR2 FYNNEI. This CDR3 is built from 14 residues. V lost 3 bases, J lost 4 bases, and 10 bases lay in between.

This chain connects TRBV29-1 to TRBJ1-1; the D gene is possibly TRBD1 (5 bases). The CDR3 runs to 14 residues. V was trimmed by 3 bases and J by 5 bases, leaving 16 bases between them. The germline V gene has CDR1 SQVTM and CDR2 ANQGSEA. The CDR3 DNA follows: TGCAGCGTTGACGGGGCGGGGGTCGGGACTGAAGCTTTCTTT. The encoded protein is CSVDGAGVGTEAFF.

This clone was found once. The rearrangement links TRBV20-1 to TRBJ1-1; unclear D gene. This CDR3 is 11 amino acids long. Deletions cut 7 bases from V and 4 bases from J, with 10 bases between. CDR1 and CDR2 (germline): DFQATT, SNEGSKA (reference sequence). The CDR3 nucleotides read TGCAGTGAGGCGGGAGTCACTGAAGCTTTCTTT. Protein sequence: CSEAGVTEAFF.

This chain connects TRBV4-3 to TRBJ2-2, with D maybe TRBD1 (6 bases). The CDR3 has 13 residues. Trimming removed 3 bases at V and 7 bases at J, with 9 bases between. Germline assignment: CDR1 LGHNA and CDR2 YSLEER. The CDR3 DNA is TGCGCCAGCAGCCAGCAGGGGTTCGGGGAGCTGTTTTTT. Protein product: CASSQQGFGELFF.

This clone was observed a few times. The CDR3 DNA follows: TGTGCCAGCCGGATCCGGGACAGCCAAGAGACCCAGTACTTC. This gives the protein CASRIRDSQETQYF. This rearrangement joins TRBV27 to TRBJ2-5; 7 bases are a match to TRBD1. The CDR3 consists of 14 residues. J was trimmed by 1 base and V by 8 bases; bases with no gene match: 7. The germline V gene has CDR1 MNHEY and CDR2 SMNVEV (reference sequence).

This sequence joins TRBV6-1 and TRBJ1-1, with unresolved D. This CDR3 contains 13 residues. Germline CDR1 reads MNHNS; CDR2 reads SASEGT. Trimming took off 3 bases at V and 4 bases at J, with 9 bases between the two ends. The DNA for the CDR3 is TGTGCCAGCAGTGATTTGTCGGTCACTGAAGCTTTCTTT. Encoded protein: CASSDLSVTEAFF.

The rearrangement links TRBV27 to TRBJ1-2; D uncertain. The CDR3 is 14 amino acids. The V end was cut by 7 bases, the J end by 0 bases, with 12 bases between. Germline-derived CDR1 and CDR2 are MNHEY and SMNVEV (reference sequence). The CDR3 loop is CASKSTGANYGYTF. CDR3 nucleotides: TGTGCCAGCAAATCCACGGGAGCTAACTATGGCTACACCTTC.

The V gene is TRBV6-5, the J gene TRBJ1-5; D not resolved. The V end was cut by 4 bases, the J end by 5 bases, with 15 bases between. Per germline, CDR1 MNHEY and CDR2 SVGAGI. The CDR3 covers 15 residues. CDR3 DNA sequence: TGTGCCAGCAGTTTGAGAGGGCCGGGTTATCAGCCCCAGCATTTT. Protein: CASSLRGPGYQPQHF.

This clone was seen only once. V and J are TRBV4-2 and TRBJ2-1, with TRBD1 matching over 11 bases. This CDR3 comprises 16 residues. The germline CDR1 and CDR2 sequences are LGHNA and YNFKEQ. V lost 0 bases, J lost 9 bases, and 7 bases stayed unmatched. DNA for the CDR3: TGTGCCAGCAGCCAAGATCGAGGGGACAGGGGGGGTGAGCAGTTCTTC. Amino acids: CASSQDRGDRGGEQFF.

The V and J genes are TRBV18 and TRBJ2-7; 7 bases fit TRBD1. The junction had 6 bases not matched to a gene; V was cut back by 4 bases and J by 0 bases. Germline V CDR1 and CDR2: KGHSH, LQKENI. This CDR3 has 15 residues. The CDR3 DNA reads TGTGCCAGCTCACAGCCGGGACAGAGCTCCTACGAGCAGTACTTC. This encodes CASSQPGQSSYEQYF.

The J gene is TRBJ2-1, the V gene TRBV2; TRBD2 matches at 8 bases. CDR1 is SNHLY and CDR2 is FYNNEI in the germline V gene. This CDR3 has 12 residues. Trimming removed 6 bases from V and 10 bases from J; junction bases left unmatched: 5. DNA for the CDR3: TGTGCCAGCAGCCGGACTAGCAGCGAGCAGTTCTTC. Translated, it gives CASSRTSSEQFF. The whole variable domain, filled in from reference TRBV2 and TRBJ2-1, reads EPEVTQTPSHQVTQMGQEVILRCVPISNHLYFYWYRQILGQKVEFLVSFYNNEISEKSEIFDDQFSVERPDGSNFTLKIRSTKLEDSAMYFCASSRTSSEQFFGPGTRLTVL.

CDR3 DNA: TGTGCCAGCAGCCCGCAAAGCGGGAGGTACGAGCAGTACTTC. Protein product: CASSPQSGRYEQYF. This chain joins TRBV9 and TRBJ2-7; the match to TRBD2 covers 9 bases. Germline V CDR1 and CDR2: SGDLS, YYNGEE. After removal of 4 bases from V and 4 bases from J, the junction contained 6 bases not matched to a gene. The CDR3 contains 14 residues.